In its sample, the clone carrying this T cell receptor (beta chain) was seen a few times. The data were obtained in a study of T-cell memory formation after mild COVID-19. CDR1 is SGHAT, CDR2 FQNNGV, per germline. The CDR3 is made up of 15 amino acids. Deletions cut 0 bases from V and 4 bases from J, with 10 bases between. MiXCR, run by TCRdb on the 5' RACE reads, gives a single entry per CDR3 protein. This sample carries 250,000 to 300,000 distinct CDR3 sequences, 18% of them seen once, and the ten largest clones take approximately 22%. Source material: PBMCs or a T cell subset sorted from them (not recorded which). The clonotype was recovered from a man aged 18 to 29 who had mild COVID-19 (a few samples of this study predate the infection). Cell type and time point are not known. This chain links TRBV11-2 with TRBJ1-5, with D perhaps TRBD1 (5 bases). The DNA of the CDR3 is TGTGCCAGCAGCTTAGATCCCGACAGAAATCAGCCCCAGCATTTT. Translation gives CASSLDPDRNQPQHF.